The 15 T cell receptor beta chains given below trace back to one sample, sequenced in a study of beta chain features in type 1 diabetes. Investigators reverse transcribed all isolated RNA, so they sequenced expressed TCRB transcripts. Sequenced by immunoSEQ multiplex PCR; TCRdb stores in-frame clones only, minus some. The sample includes around 250,000 clones, roughly 14% of them seen just once. The source material was naive CD4+ T cells from blood. The origin of the receptors is a woman aged 40-49 years in good health.

This clone was detected ten times or more. The chain is built from TRBV7-2 and TRBJ2-1, with 9 bases lining up with TRBD2. The CDR3 covers 15 residues. Germline V lookup: CDR1 SGHTA, CDR2 FQGNSA. Trimming took 8 bases from V and 8 from J; bases not matched to a gene: 13. DNA of the CDR3: TGTGCCAGCCTGTTCGCAAGCGGGGGGCCCGATGAGCAGTTCTTC. Protein product: CASLFASGGPDEQFF.

The chain recombines TRBV5-1 with TRBJ2-7, with a weak D call TRBD1 (7 bases). The CDR3 is 16 amino acids. The ends were cut back, 4 bases at V and 3 bases at J, with 20 bases in the middle. CDR1 and CDR2 (germline): SGHRS, YFSETQ. The CDR3 loop reads CASSLVIGGGLYEQYF. CDR3 DNA sequence: TGCGCCAGCAGCCTGGTGATAGGAGGGGGCCTCTACGAGCAGTACTTC.

In its sample, this clone was seen a few times. The rearrangement links TRBV7-9 to TRBJ2-7, with D unclear. CDR3 length equals 11 residues. V lost 5 bases and J 2 bases, leaving 4 bases between the germline ends. Germline V gene data show CDR1 as SEHNR and CDR2 as FQNEAQ (reference sequence). The CDR3, as DNA: TGTGCCAGCAGCGCGGCCTACGAGCAGTACTTC. The encoded protein is CASSAAYEQYF. The variable domain in full, with the rest retrieved from reference TRBV7-9 and TRBJ2-7, is DTGVSQNPRHKITKRGQNVTFRCDPISEHNRLYWYRQTLGQGPEFLTYFQNEAQLEKSRLLSDRFSAERPKGSFSTLEIQRTEQGDSAMYLCASSAAYEQYFGPGTRLTVT.

The sample holds a few counts of this clone. V and J are TRBV27 and TRBJ2-1, with unresolved D. The CDR3 is 15 residues long. The V gene's germline CDR1 is MNHEY and CDR2 SMNVEV (reference sequence). Trimming removed 2 bases at V and 4 bases at J, with 12 bases between. As DNA, the CDR3 is TGTGCCAGCAGTTTAATCCCTCCCGAGTACAATGAGCAGTTCTTC. It codes for CASSLIPPEYNEQFF.

This chain links TRBV25-1 with TRBJ1-4; TRBD1 matches at 7 bases. From germline, CDR1 is MGHDK and CDR2 SYGVNS. This CDR3 comprises 14 residues. The V segment lost 3 bases and the J segment 6 bases; nucleotides outside the gene matches: 4. The CDR3 is CASSDRGTYEKLFF. The CDR3 DNA follows: TGTGCCAGCAGTGACAGGGGGACCTATGAAAAACTGTTTTTT.

The chain joins TRBV19 to TRBJ1-5, with D unclear. CDR1 is LNHDA, CDR2 SQIVND, per germline (reference sequence). The V end was cut by 1 base, the J end by 0 bases, with 7 bases between. This CDR3 contains 15 residues. The CDR3 region is CASSIGEYSNQPQHF. As DNA, the CDR3 is TGTGCCAGTAGTATAGGCGAGTATAGCAATCAGCCCCAGCATTTT.

The gene calls are TRBV7-9 and TRBJ2-1, with 8 positions matching TRBD2. CDR1 is SEHNR and CDR2 is FQNEAQ in the germline V gene (reference sequence). The CDR3 has 15 residues. After removal of 0 bases from V and 5 bases from J, the junction contained 3 bases not matched to a gene. CDR3 region: CASSLARTSHNEQFF. The CDR3 DNA follows: TGTGCCAGCAGCTTAGCGAGGACTAGCCACAATGAGCAGTTCTTC.

This clone showed up many times. The chain couples TRBV7-9 to TRBJ2-7, with D possibly being TRBD2 (5 bases). Germline CDR1 SEHNR, CDR2 FQNEAQ (reference sequence). CDR3 length: 13 residues. Trimming removed 10 bases from V and 3 bases from J, with 16 bases in between. The chain's CDR3 is CAISSRADYEQYF. The CDR3 DNA follows: TGTGCCATCTCCTCGAGGGCAGACTACGAGCAGTACTTC.

This chain connects TRBV7-2 to TRBJ1-4; a possible D gene is TRBD1 (5 bases). Per the germline V gene, CDR1 is SGHTA and CDR2 is FQGNSA. CDR3 length: 16 residues. Trimming cost V 1 base and J 3 bases, with 12 bases left between them. Here the CDR3 DNA reads TGTGCCAGCAGCTTAGATGGGGCAGTATCTAATGAAAAACTGTTTTTT. Protein: CASSLDGAVSNEKLFF.

This clone has more than one count but fewer than ten. CDR3 DNA: TGCGCCAGCAGCCAAGAGTACAGAAGCTACGAGCAGTACTTC. Translated, it gives CASSQEYRSYEQYF. The chain is built from TRBV4-3 and TRBJ2-7; unclear D gene. The germline gives CDR1 LGHNA, CDR2 YSLEER. The CDR3 is 14 residues long. The ends were cut back, 0 bases at V and 3 bases at J, with 9 bases in the middle.

The genes are TRBV5-6 and TRBJ2-5, with 10 bases lining up with TRBD1. Germline V gene sequence: CDR1 SGHDT, CDR2 YYEEEE. The CDR3 runs 14 residues. The V segment lost 4 bases and the J segment 5 bases; nucleotides outside the gene matches: 5. The DNA for the CDR3 is TGTGCCAGCAGCAGGGGACAGGGGAGGGAGACCCAGTACTTC. Protein product: CASSRGQGRETQYF.

The chain uses TRBV6-5 and TRBJ2-5; 9 bases map to TRBD2. Trimming cost V 4 bases and J 5 bases; bases outside gene matches: 5. The germline CDR1 and CDR2 sequences are MNHEY and SVGAGI. The length of the CDR3 is 14 residues. DNA for the CDR3: TGTGCCAGCAGTTCAGGGACTAGCCGCGAGACCCAGTACTTC. Its protein is CASSSGTSRETQYF.

This clone was counted only a few times. V gene TRBV5-8 combines with J gene TRBJ2-3; no clear D gene. The CDR3 is made up of 12 amino acids. Trimming cost V 4 bases and J 4 bases, with 7 bases left between them. Germline-derived CDR1 and CDR2 are SGHTS and YDEGEE. This CDR3 is CASSPSPDTQYF. DNA for the CDR3: TGTGCCAGCAGCCCCAGTCCAGATACGCAGTATTTT.

The chain links TRBV10-1 to TRBJ1-2; 8 bases are shared with TRBD1. CDR1 WNHNN and CDR2 SYGVQD come from the germline V gene (reference sequence). The CDR3 is 14 residues long. V was clipped by 4 bases and J by 6 bases; unmatched bases: 7. This CDR3 is CASSVPRTGNGYTF. The CDR3 coding sequence is TGCGCCAGCAGTGTCCCCCGGACAGGGAATGGCTACACCTTC.

The rearrangement links TRBV29-1 to TRBJ1-4; weak D call: TRBD1 (6 bases). The V end was cut by 3 bases, the J end by 7 bases, with 12 bases between. The CDR3 is made up of 13 amino acids. CDR1 is SQVTM and CDR2 is ANQGSEA in the germline V gene. This CDR3 reads CSVDRGAGEKLFF. The CDR3 nucleotides read TGCAGCGTTGACAGGGGCGCGGGTGAAAAACTGTTTTTT.